One and the same sample provided the 3 T cell receptor beta chains below, sequenced in a study of shared clonotypes between healthy human individuals. The table came from immunoSEQ multiplex PCR; TCRdb's copy has only in-frame clones and leaves some out. The sample has 2 million to 2.5 million clones, over 85% seen once. The source material was naive CD4+ T cells from PBMCs. Subset indicated: CD45RA+ positively selected. All receptors derive from a man younger than 35 in good health. Some clones in this sample may be carry-over from other donors' samples.

CDR3 nucleotide sequence: TGCAGCGCCGCCCAGGGACCGGCGGGAGAAAAACTGTTTTTT. Its protein product is CSAAQGPAGEKLFF. J is TRBJ1-4 and V is TRBV29-1; perhaps TRBD1 as D (5 bases). Per the germline V gene, CDR1 is SQVTM and CDR2 is ANQGSEA. Trimming left V 7 bases short and J 8 bases short, with 20 bases between. The CDR3 covers 14 residues.

CDR3 in amino acids: CACKREAVNNEQFF. The CDR3 DNA reads as TGTGCCTGCAAGCGGGAGGCTGTGAACAATGAGCAGTTCTTC. The V call is TRBV28, the J call TRBJ2-1, with 9 nucleotides matching TRBD2. Trimming at V came to 11 bases and at J to 5 bases, leaving 10 bases not matched to a gene. Germline V gives CDR1 MDHEN, CDR2 SYDVKM. This CDR3 region has 14 residues.

The J gene is TRBJ2-3, the V gene TRBV6-1; TRBD2 matches 10 bases. The V gene's germline CDR1 is MNHNS and CDR2 SASEGT. V shed 6 bases and J 2 bases; nucleotides not matched to a gene: 5. The CDR3 has 15 residues. The CDR3 here is CASRRTSGNTDTQYF. The DNA of the CDR3 is TGTGCCAGCAGACGTACTAGCGGGAACACAGATACGCAGTATTTT.